These 32 T cell receptor beta chains came from one sample sequenced in a study of cytomegalovirus exposure and HLA in healthy donors. The PCR used 60 Vbeta and 13 Jbeta primers. Data came from immunoSEQ multiplex PCR; TCRdb stores just in-frame clones and leaves some out. Of over 130,000 clones in the sample, more than 75% were seen once. The source material was PBMCs. The receptors were gathered from a man aged 35 to 55 in good health and CMV-seronegative.

This chain uses TRBV7-2 with TRBJ2-1, with TRBD2 matching 14 bases. CDR1 is SGHTA and CDR2 is FQGNSA in the germline V gene. CDR3 length: 15 amino acids. Losses at the gene ends were 5 bases for V and 7 bases for J; bases not matched to a gene: 4. The CDR3 region has the DNA TGTGCCAGCAGCCTTGGGACTAGCGGGGGAAATGAGCAGTTCTTC. This codes for CASSLGTSGGNEQFF. The full variable domain, completed using reference TRBV7-2 and TRBJ2-1, is GAGVSQSPSNKVTEKGKDVELRCDPISGHTALYWYRQSLGQGLEFLIYFQGNSAPDKSGLPSDRFSAERTGGSVSTLTIQRTQQEDSAVYLCASSLGTSGGNEQFFGPGTRLTVL.

The V gene is TRBV7-6, the J gene TRBJ2-2, with 8 bases that match TRBD2. CDR3 length: 16 amino acids. J gave up 5 bases and V 3 bases, and 8 bases lay outside the gene matches. In germline, CDR1 is SGHVS, CDR2 FNYEAQ. The CDR3 reads CASSFTPGGETGELFF. The CDR3, as DNA: TGTGCCAGCAGCTTTACGCCGGGAGGGGAGACCGGGGAGCTGTTTTTT.

This clone was picked up a small number of times. V is TRBV6-1 and J is TRBJ2-7; 9 nucleotides match TRBD2. With 2 bases clipped from V and 3 bases from J, the junction kept 5 bases outside the gene matches. The CDR3 spans 15 residues. Germline V gene sequence: CDR1 MNHNS, CDR2 SASEGT. The CDR3 bases are TGTGCCAGCAGTGAAACGGGACTAGCAATCTACGAGCAGTACTTC. Translating gives CASSETGLAIYEQYF.

The chain recombines TRBV19 with TRBJ2-1, with 7 bases lining up with TRBD1. This CDR3 has 14 amino acids. The V segment lost 3 bases and the J segment 6 bases; nucleotides outside the gene matches: 5. Germline CDR1 is LNHDA and CDR2 is SQIVND (reference sequence). The CDR3 DNA reads as TGTGCCAGTAGTATTGCCGGGACAGTCAATGAGCAGTTCTTC. As protein: CASSIAGTVNEQFF.

The chain combines TRBV28 with TRBJ2-3; TRBD2 matches at 14 bases. Germline V CDR1 and CDR2: MDHEN, SYDVKM. This CDR3 comprises 16 residues. The J segment lost 2 bases and the V segment lost 3 bases, leaving 1 base of the junction unmatched. The CDR3 here is CASSLGLAGVTDTQYF. In DNA, the CDR3 is TGTGCCAGCAGTTTGGGACTAGCGGGGGTCACAGATACGCAGTATTTT.

The sample holds one count of this clone. This rearrangement joins TRBV5-8 to TRBJ1-2; 8 bases match TRBD1. J was trimmed by 3 bases and V by 0 bases; bases with no gene match: 1. The CDR3 extends over 14 amino acids. Per germline, CDR1 SGHTS and CDR2 YDEGEE. CDR3 sequence (DNA): TGTGCCAGCAGCTTGGGGGACAGGCACTATGGCTACACCTTC. Its protein is CASSLGDRHYGYTF.

The chain uses TRBV6-1 and TRBJ2-1, with 8 bases that match TRBD2. The CDR3 sequence is 16 residues long. The J segment lost 6 bases and the V segment lost 1 base, leaving 8 bases of the junction unmatched. In germline, CDR1 is MNHNS, CDR2 SASEGT. CDR3: CASSEGGSGEGNEQFF. The CDR3 DNA is TGTGCCAGCAGTGAAGGCGGTAGCGGGGAGGGCAATGAGCAGTTCTTC.

The CDR3 nucleotides are TGCGCCAGCAGCCTAGCGTTGGGCACAGATACGCAGTATTTT. Its protein product is CASSLALGTDTQYF. The gene calls are TRBV5-1 and TRBJ2-3, with D possibly matching TRBD2 (6 bases). Germline V gene data show CDR1 as SGHRS and CDR2 as YFSETQ. This CDR3 is built from 14 residues. The V end was cut by 4 bases, the J end by 1 base, with 10 bases between.

This chain uses TRBV4-3 with TRBJ2-3; 13 nucleotides agree with TRBD2. From germline, CDR1 is LGHNA and CDR2 YSLEER. This CDR3 contains 18 residues. V lost 2 bases, J lost 0 bases, and 5 bases stayed unmatched. The CDR3 DNA reads TGCGCCAGCAGCCAAACACTAGCGGGGGGGCCCAGCACAGATACGCAGTATTTT. Its translation: CASSQTLAGGPSTDTQYF.

The V and J genes are TRBV15 and TRBJ1-2; 9 nucleotides line up with TRBD1. Germline V CDR1 and CDR2: LNHNV, YYDKDF (reference sequence). Unmatched junction bases numbered 5, after V lost 5 bases and J lost 4 bases. The length of the CDR3 is 14 residues. In nucleotides, the CDR3 is TGTGCCACCAGCCCCCGGGACAGGGTCTATGGCTACACCTTC. This gives the protein CATSPRDRVYGYTF.

In this sample, this clone turned up a few times. The gene calls are TRBV6-1 and TRBJ2-7; D gene ambiguous. This CDR3 has 11 residues. CDR1 is MNHNS, CDR2 SASEGT, per germline. V dropped 8 bases and J dropped 4 bases, with 9 bases sitting between them. CDR3 amino acids: CASQDAYEQYF. CDR3 nucleotides: TGTGCCAGCCAAGATGCGTACGAGCAGTACTTC.

The chain couples TRBV7-9 to TRBJ2-5; 12 bases are a match to TRBD2. This CDR3 has 16 amino acids. V lost 1 base and J lost 4; bases outside the gene matches: 4. Germline CDR1 is SEHNR and CDR2 is FQNEAQ (reference sequence). For the CDR3, the DNA is TGTGCCAGCAGCTTAGGGGCGACTAGCGGGAGAGAGACCCAGTACTTC. Its translation: CASSLGATSGRETQYF.

The chain employs TRBV5-1 and TRBJ2-7; 7 bases align to TRBD1. Germline trimming cut 3 bases from V and 3 bases from J; bases unmatched to any gene: 6. Germline V CDR1 and CDR2: SGHRS, YFSETQ. The CDR3 consists of 14 residues. The CDR3 loop is CASSWTGQYYEQYF. CDR3 nucleotide sequence: TGCGCCAGCAGCTGGACGGGACAGTACTACGAGCAGTACTTC.

This chain joins TRBV1 and TRBJ2-5; TRBD2 is taken as the D call from the table, unchecked against the DNA. TRBV1 is a documented pseudogene. This CDR3 has 17 amino acids. CDR3 in DNA: TGCACCAGCAGCCTCGGACTAGCGGGGGGGAACCAAGAGACCCAGTACTTC. Its translation: CTSSLGLAGGNQETQYF.

V and J are TRBV15 and TRBJ2-2; 8 bases align to TRBD2. Germline CDR1 LNHNV, CDR2 YYDKDF (reference sequence). The CDR3 consists of 17 residues. The V segment lost 3 bases and the J segment 6 bases; nucleotides outside the gene matches: 12. CDR3 loop: CATSRDSGAIAPGELFF. The DNA for the CDR3 is TGTGCCACCAGCAGGGATAGCGGGGCCATCGCTCCCGGGGAGCTGTTTTTT.

The genes are TRBV6-1 and TRBJ1-3, with 7 bases identical to TRBD1. The V and J ends lost 7 bases and 0 bases, in that order; junction bases with no gene match: 6. This CDR3 spans 15 amino acids. Germline CDR1 reads MNHNS; CDR2 reads SASEGT. This CDR3 reads CASNPGTASGNTIYF. CDR3 sequence (DNA): TGTGCCAGCAACCCCGGGACAGCCTCTGGAAACACCATATATTTT.

As for this clone: Mismatch with germline at one junction end may stem from a read error. The J gene is TRBJ2-6, the V gene TRBV27; maybe TRBD1 (5 bases). The CDR3 length is 14 residues. Germline V gene lookup returns CDR1 MNHEY and CDR2 SMNVEV (reference sequence). CDR3 loop: CASSLVSGANGLTF. CDR3 DNA sequence: TGTGCCAGCAGTTTGGTCTCTGGGGCCAACGGCCTGACTTTC.

V is TRBV2 and J is TRBJ2-7, with TRBD1 as a possible D gene (5 bases). Trimming took off 11 bases at V and 0 bases at J, with 17 bases between the two ends. The CDR3 runs 14 residues. Germline values: CDR1 SNHLY, CDR2 FYNNEI. The CDR3 reads CASKGLVSSYEQYF. The CDR3 bases are TGTGCCTCAAAGGGGCTAGTAAGCTCCTACGAGCAGTACTTC.

There are a few counts of this clone. V and J are TRBV28 and TRBJ1-1; the D gene is possibly TRBD1 (6 bases). Germline V CDR1 and CDR2: MDHEN, SYDVKM. The CDR3 extends over 14 amino acids. V was trimmed by 6 bases and J by 5 bases, leaving 16 bases between them. The CDR3 DNA reads TGTGCCAGCAGGTCAACAGGGAAGGGAACTGAAGCTTTCTTT. Translated, it gives CASRSTGKGTEAFF. The whole variable domain, remainder taken from reference TRBV28 and TRBJ1-1, is DVKVTQSSRYLVKRTGEKVFLECVQDMDHENMFWYRQDPGLGLRLIYFSYDVKMKEKGDIPEGYSVSREKKERFSLILESASTNQTSMYLCASRSTGKGTEAFFGQGTRLTVV.

The chain carries TRBV6-1 and TRBJ2-5; weak D call: TRBD2 (5 bases). This CDR3 spans 13 amino acids. The germline gives CDR1 MNHNS, CDR2 SASEGT. The V gene lost 2 bases and the J gene lost 10 bases, with 14 bases spanning the gap. In DNA, the CDR3 is TGTGCCAGCAGTGAATGGTTGGAAGAGGGCCAGTACTTC. It encodes CASSEWLEEGQYF.

The genes are TRBV30 and TRBJ1-2; TRBD1 agrees at 9 bases. In germline, CDR1 is GTSNPN, CDR2 SVGIG (reference sequence). Trimming took 5 bases from V and 9 from J; bases not matched to a gene: 7. The CDR3 extends over 12 amino acids. The CDR3, as DNA: TGTGCCTGGTCCTTACAGGGGGCGAGCTACACCTTC. Its translation: CAWSLQGASYTF.

The CDR3 DNA is TGTGCCAGCAGCGGGGGGGATTCCTACAATGAGCAGTTCTTC. This gives the protein CASSGGDSYNEQFF. The chain couples TRBV6-5 to TRBJ2-1, with TRBD2 identical over 8 bases. The length of the CDR3 is 14 residues. CDR1 and CDR2 (germline): MNHEY, SVGAGI. V shed 6 bases, J shed 1 base, and the junction held 2 bases outside the gene matches.

The chain carries TRBV28 and TRBJ1-5, with 7 bases fitting TRBD1. After removal of 5 bases from V and 7 bases from J, the junction contained 11 bases not matched to a gene. Germline V gives CDR1 MDHEN, CDR2 SYDVKM. There are 15 residues in the CDR3. The CDR3 loop reads CASSMPDREGQPQHF. The CDR3 DNA sequence: TGTGCCAGCAGTATGCCCGACAGGGAAGGACAGCCCCAGCATTTT.

The chain couples TRBV5-1 to TRBJ2-2; 7 bases agree with TRBD1. The germline V gene has CDR1 SGHRS and CDR2 YFSETQ. The length of the CDR3 is 15 residues. V lost 4 bases and J lost 4; bases outside the gene matches: 7. The CDR3 DNA reads as TGCGCCAGCAGCGAGGGACAGCTGGGCACCGGGGAGCTGTTTTTT. It translates to CASSEGQLGTGELFF.

The genes are TRBV6-1 and TRBJ2-5, with D unclear. This CDR3 region has 14 residues. Germline V CDR1 and CDR2: MNHNS, SASEGT. The ends were cut back, 2 bases at V and 1 base at J, with 8 bases in the middle. CDR3 nucleotide sequence: TGTGCCAGCAGTGAACTGCGGAGCCAAGAGACCCAGTACTTC. Translated: CASSELRSQETQYF.

This clone was seen only a few times. The J gene is TRBJ2-1, the V gene TRBV5-1, with 12 bases identical to TRBD2. Trimming took 0 bases from V and 8 from J; bases not matched to a gene: 3. The CDR3 contains 15 residues. The germline V gene encodes CDR1 SGHRS and CDR2 YFSETQ. In DNA form, the CDR3 reads TGCGCCAGCAGCTTGGGGACTAGCGGGGCTCATGAGCAGTTCTTC. As protein: CASSLGTSGAHEQFF.

The chain joins TRBV23-1 to TRBJ2-4; the D gene is possibly TRBD1 (6 bases). TRBV23-1 is marked as an open reading frame, function uncertain. The CDR3 totals 18 residues. V lost 0 bases, J lost 4 bases, and 19 bases lay in between. The CDR3 DNA is TGCGCCAGCAGTCAATCGAAGGCGCGCTACAGGGTAAAAAACATTCAGTACTTC. This codes for CASSQSKARYRVKNIQYF.

V and J are TRBV30 and TRBJ2-7; weak D call: TRBD1 (6 bases). The V end was cut by 7 bases, the J end by 2 bases, with 15 bases between. The CDR3 runs to 13 residues. Germline CDR1 GTSNPN, CDR2 SVGIG (reference sequence). The DNA of the CDR3 is TGTGCCTTGGAAACAGGGTCCACCTACGAGCAGTACTTC. Protein sequence: CALETGSTYEQYF.

The gene calls are TRBV28 and TRBJ2-3; 9 positions agree with TRBD1. Trimming at V came to 5 bases and at J to 6 bases, leaving 12 bases not matched to a gene. The CDR3 runs 16 residues. Germline V gives CDR1 MDHEN, CDR2 SYDVKM. CDR3 DNA sequence: TGTGCCAGCAGTGCCCGCGGGACAGGGTGGCCCGATACGCAGTATTTT. Residues: CASSARGTGWPDTQYF. Filled out from reference TRBV28 and TRBJ2-3, the complete variable domain reads DVKVTQSSRYLVKRTGEKVFLECVQDMDHENMFWYRQDPGLGLRLIYFSYDVKMKEKGDIPEGYSVSREKKERFSLILESASTNQTSMYLCASSARGTGWPDTQYFGPGTRLTVL.

The genes are TRBV27 and TRBJ2-7; 7 nucleotides match TRBD1. The germline CDR1 and CDR2 sequences are MNHEY and SMNVEV (reference sequence). The CDR3 has 15 amino acids. With 5 bases clipped from V and 1 base from J, the junction kept 8 bases outside the gene matches. The CDR3 DNA follows: TGTGCCAGCAGTCCTTTCACAGGGGTTTCCTACGAGCAGTACTTC. Its protein is CASSPFTGVSYEQYF.

The chain is built from TRBV12-5 and TRBJ2-5; weak D call: TRBD1 (9 bases). Between the trimmed V and J ends, which lost 5 bases and 5 bases, there was a span of 18 bases. This CDR3 spans 15 amino acids. CDR1 and CDR2 (germline): LGHNT, FRNRAP. The CDR3 bases are TGTGCTAGTGGTCCGGGGGGGACAGGGTACGAGACCCAGTACTTC. As protein: CASGPGGTGYETQYF.

The chain couples TRBV13 to TRBJ2-5, with D uncertain. Germline V lookup: CDR1 PRHDT, CDR2 FYEKMQ (reference sequence). The CDR3 extends over 14 amino acids. The ends were cut back, 5 bases at V and 5 bases at J, with 15 bases in the middle. For the CDR3, the DNA is TGTGCCAGCAGCCAAAACCGGCTCGGGGAGACCCAGTACTTC. This gives the protein CASSQNRLGETQYF.